This TCR beta chain derives from a study of tumor-infiltrating lymphocytes in primary liver carcinoma. Across the whole study: Tissue type made little difference to sample yields of roughly 3.65 to 7.5 million productive TCRbeta reads.

A primer in the constant region served to generate TCR beta cDNA from roughly 550 ng of total RNA. A slightly modified ARM-PCR protocol with three nested multiplex PCR rounds produced these TCR beta libraries. Two initial PCR rounds of ten to eleven cycles each paired TRBV1-TRBV30 forward primers with a C-beta reverse primer. Via MiXCR, TCRdb re-called the multiplex PCR reads, giving one row per CDR3 protein. The table includes roughly 80,000 distinct CDR3 sequences, 60% to 80% detected once. A note on this clonotype: One end of the junction does not line up with germline, which may come from a read error.

The CDR3 length is 15 residues. Germline V gives CDR1 MGHRA, CDR2 YSYEKL. Extraction of RNA together with DNA used roughly 20-33 mg of unsorted bulk tissue. This clonotype was obtained from a woman in her sixties with primary liver carcinoma and hepatitis B virus infection. Sequencing was done on a sample of liver tumor tissue from sampling region 4. Subset reported: tumor region T4, right-lateral pole. V usage is TRBV4-1 and J usage is TRBJ2-6, with a tentative D call TRBD1 (5 bases). The CDR3 reads CANSQLPSGANVMTF. The CDR3 nucleotides read TGCGCCAACAGCCAACTCCCCTCTGGGGCCAACGTCATGACTTTC.